Reported below is one T cell receptor (beta chain). Its antigen is still unknown. This record comes from a study of T-cell memory formation after mild COVID-19. Points from the study as a whole: The second-wave clones peaking on day 37 were not confirmed as SARS-CoV-2-specific.

Via MiXCR, TCRdb re-called the 5' RACE reads, giving one row per CDR3 protein. The sample shows around 150,000 distinct CDR3 sequences, 9.5% to 13% of them seen only once. The CDR3 has 13 residues. Germline V lookup: CDR1 KGHSH, CDR2 LQKENI. V dropped 4 bases and J dropped 5 bases, with 11 bases sitting between them. The chain is built from TRBV18 and TRBJ2-5; D not certain. The sample consisted of PBMCs or a T cell subset sorted from them (not recorded which). The origin of this receptor is a man aged 18 to 29 who had mild COVID-19 (a few samples of this study predate the infection). Cell type and time point are not known. The CDR3 bases are TGTGCCAGCTCACTCTTCGGCAAGGAGACCCAGTACTTC. Protein sequence: CASSLFGKETQYF.